The sequence of this T cell receptor beta chain was determined in a study of vaccination effects on CD4 cells after COVID-19. The wider study: Participants were vaccinated with two doses of either the BNT162b2 or mRNA-1273 vaccine. Study-wide findings and caveats: Small numbers of convalescent patients limited the study. It also lacked early post-infection timepoints.

For this clone: The antigen remains unidentified.

TCRdb's copy holds only in-frame clones and misses some; the assay was immunoSEQ multiplex PCR. The sample carries 50,000 to 60,000 clones, under 75% recorded once. ViraFEST expansion of antigen-specific CD4+ T cells with viral peptide pools preceded sequencing. An approximately 10-day culture period preceded the isolation of CD4+ T cells. The vaccine recipients had no prior SARS-CoV-2 infection, with negative nucleocapsid antibodies. This CDR3 is 17 amino acids long. Trimming took off 2 bases at V and 0 bases at J, with 19 bases between the two ends. CDR1 and CDR2 (germline): GTSNPN, SVGIG (reference sequence).

The chain couples TRBV30 to TRBJ1-1; D uncertain. The receptor comes from a human donor who received a COVID-19 vaccine. Sequences were derived from CD4+ T cells from PBMCs cultured with SARS-CoV-2 spike peptides, sampled before COVID-19 vaccination. CDR3 residues: CAWSTSSFSTVNTEAFF. The CDR3 DNA reads TGTGCCTGGAGTACTTCCAGCTTTTCAACAGTGAACACTGAAGCTTTCTTT.